This TCR beta chain was found in a study of CXCR3-negative and CXCR3-positive naive CD8 T cells. Germline assignment: CDR1 LNHDA and CDR2 SQIVND (reference sequence). The CDR3 extends over 14 amino acids. Triplicates of 300,000 or so cells were sorted from each CD8+ T cell subset. TRB cDNA was prepared as libraries by UMI-labeled 5' RACE. Each CDR3 protein gets one entry in TCRdb, which reprocessed the 5' RACE reads and gives no DNA. The sample table includes around 140,000 distinct CDR3 sequences. Findings and caveats of the study: TRB CDR3s were more hydrophobic in CXCR3-positive than in CXCR3-negative naive cells. Memory CD8+ cells showed much lower diversity, while both naive subsets were comparably high.

To note about this clonotype: Its antigen is unknown.

The gene calls are TRBV19 and TRBJ2-1. The receptor's source is a human donor in good health. Some clones in this sample may be carry-over from other donors' samples. Sequences were obtained from naive CXCR3+ CD8+ T cells from blood. Described subset: CD45RO-CCR7+CD27+CD95- naive CD8+ T cells expressing CXCR3 (TNR3+). This CDR3 is CASMGSGSYNEQFF.